The clone carrying this TCR beta chain was detected ten times or more. What it recognizes is unknown. This sample is part of a study of CD8 T cells in ankylosing spondylitis. The CDR3 spans 14 residues. CDR1 and CDR2 from the germline V gene are SGHAT and FQNNGV. The junction had 7 bases not matched to a gene; V was cut back by 4 bases and J by 6 bases. Quantitative 5'-RACE with molecular barcodes produced the TCR beta libraries. TCRdb re-derived calls from the 5' RACE reads in MiXCR, one entry per CDR3 protein. The repertoire holds around 130,000 distinct CDR3 sequences, with around 7% as singletons. Study-wide findings and caveats: Certain motif variants had earlier appeared in reactive arthritis synovial fluid and blood. Clones linked with disease were CD8+ and fairly uncommon in the peripheral blood.

This clonotype originated in a male donor with ankylosing spondylitis or in good health (not recorded which). The specimen sequenced was blood, either unsorted or a sorted T cell fraction (not recorded which). The rearrangement uses TRBV11-2 and TRBJ2-7; 9 bases match TRBD1. CDR3 sequence reads: CASSYHTGGAEQYF. CDR3 DNA sequence: TGTGCCAGCAGCTACCATACAGGGGGCGCCGAGCAGTACTTC.